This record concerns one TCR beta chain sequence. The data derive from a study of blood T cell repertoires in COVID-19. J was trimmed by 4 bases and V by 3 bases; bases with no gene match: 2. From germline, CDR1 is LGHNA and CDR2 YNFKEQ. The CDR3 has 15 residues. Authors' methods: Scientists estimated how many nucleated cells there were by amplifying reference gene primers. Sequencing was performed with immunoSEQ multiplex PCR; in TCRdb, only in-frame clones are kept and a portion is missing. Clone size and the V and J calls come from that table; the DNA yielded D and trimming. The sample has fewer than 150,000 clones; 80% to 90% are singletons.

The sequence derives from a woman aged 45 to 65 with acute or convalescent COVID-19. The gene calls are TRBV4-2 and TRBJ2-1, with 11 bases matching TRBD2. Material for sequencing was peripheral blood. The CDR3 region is CASSHSGGGYNEQFF. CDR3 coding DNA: TGTGCCAGCAGCCATAGCGGGGGGGGTTACAATGAGCAGTTCTTC.